These 26 T cell receptor beta chains originate from one sample sequenced in a study of blood T cell repertoires in COVID-19 (dated by TCRdb to 2019 to 2021). Library preparation used the immunoSEQ multiplex PCR assay. What TCRdb holds here is the immuneACCESS table cut down to in-frame rearrangements. Part of the clones is not present; checked against another copy, under half of the missing clones reflect an unresolved V gene, and the others are unexplained. This sample comprises 100,000 to 150,000 clones, approximately 80% of them detected only once. Jointly, the top ten make up about a sixth of the sample. The specimen sequenced was peripheral blood. These receptors originate from a woman aged 45-65 years with acute or convalescent COVID-19.

To note about this clone: Other DNA sequences of this sample code for an identical CDR3. This chain joins TRBV5-8 and TRBJ1-3; D possibly corresponds to TRBD1 (6 bases). Trimming left V 4 bases short and J 0 bases short, with 11 bases between. CDR3 length equals 15 residues. Germline V gene data show CDR1 as SGHTS and CDR2 as YDEGEE. The CDR3 protein is CASSLTGFSGNTIYF. The CDR3 DNA reads as TGTGCCAGCAGCCTTACAGGGTTCTCTGGAAACACCATATATTTT. The variable domain in full, completed from reference TRBV5-8 and TRBJ1-3, reads EAGVTQSPTHLIKTRGQQATLRCSPISGHTSVYWYQQALGLGLQFLLWYDEGEERNRGNFPPRFSGRQFPNYSSELNVNALELEDSALYLCASSLTGFSGNTIYFGEGSWLTVV.

This sequence joins TRBV19 and TRBJ2-1; 10 bases match TRBD2. The CDR3 is 15 residues long. Germline V gene lookup returns CDR1 LNHDA and CDR2 SQIVND (reference sequence). J lost 6 bases, V lost 5 bases, and 7 bases had no gene match. DNA for the CDR3: TGTGCCAGTAGTGTGGGTCTAGCGGGGGTCAATGAGCAGTTCTTC. Translating gives CASSVGLAGVNEQFF.

The chain has TRBV29-1 and TRBJ2-3, with D unclear. The germline V gene encodes CDR1 SQVTM and CDR2 ANQGSEA. The CDR3 has 13 amino acids. V gave up 6 bases and J gave up 0 bases, with 10 bases separating them. The CDR3 region has the DNA TGCAGCGTCCAGTTGGGCAGCACAGATACGCAGTATTTT. Residues: CSVQLGSTDTQYF.

In this sample, this clone turned up many times. In the same sample, other DNA sequences code for this CDR3. This rearrangement joins TRBV19 to TRBJ1-1; 8 bases fit TRBD1. The CDR3 loop spans 12 amino acids. J lost 8 bases, V lost 6 bases, and 5 bases had no gene match. Germline V gives CDR1 LNHDA, CDR2 SQIVND (reference sequence). This chain's CDR3 is CASSRQGSEAFF. The CDR3 coding sequence is TGTGCCAGTAGCCGACAGGGGAGCGAAGCTTTCTTT. The full variable domain, completed using reference TRBV19 and TRBJ1-1, is DGGITQSPKYLFRKEGQNVTLSCEQNLNHDAMYWYRQDPGQGLRLIYYSQIVNDFQKGDIAEGYSVSREKKESFPLTVTSAQKNPTAFYLCASSRQGSEAFFGQGTRLTVV.

This clone was counted between two and nine times. V is TRBV5-1 and J is TRBJ2-7, with 7 bases identical to TRBD1. Germline V gives CDR1 SGHRS, CDR2 YFSETQ. CDR3 length: 11 amino acids. With 4 bases clipped from V and 12 bases from J, the junction kept 7 bases outside the gene matches. This CDR3 is CASSDGTVPYF. The CDR3 DNA follows: TGCGCCAGCAGCGACGGGACAGTGCCGTACTTC.

The rearrangement uses TRBV2 and TRBJ2-1; 14 bases align to TRBD2. Germline loops: CDR1 SNHLY, CDR2 FYNNEI. V shed 4 bases, J shed 6 bases, and the junction held 2 bases outside the gene matches. The CDR3 loop spans 15 amino acids. CDR3 nucleotide sequence: TGTGCCAGCAGTGCGACTAGCGGGGGGGCCAATGAGCAGTTCTTC. It specifies CASSATSGGANEQFF.

This clone came up once. J is TRBJ1-2 and V is TRBV30; D remains ambiguous. Trimming stripped 0 bases from V and 1 base from J, with 6 bases between. This CDR3 has 13 residues. The germline gives CDR1 GTSNPN, CDR2 SVGIG (reference sequence). The CDR3 is CAWSVRSNYGYTF. The CDR3 nucleotides are TGTGCCTGGAGTGTCAGAAGTAACTATGGCTACACCTTC.

V gene TRBV24-1 combines with J gene TRBJ2-7, with 7 bases fitting TRBD1. The V gene's germline CDR1 is KGHDR and CDR2 SFDVKD. The CDR3 sequence is 11 residues long. V gave up 9 bases and J gave up 4 bases; unmatched junction bases: 2. The DNA for the CDR3 is TGTGCCACCGCAGGGGGTTACGAGCAGTACTTC. This codes for CATAGGYEQYF.

The chain links TRBV27 to TRBJ2-1; 16 bases map to TRBD2. The CDR3 covers 19 residues. Germline V lookup: CDR1 MNHEY, CDR2 SMNVEV (reference sequence). The V gene end was trimmed by 2 bases and the J gene end by 6 bases; junction bases not matched to a gene: 10. The CDR3 loop reads CASSLEGTSGGAFLNEQFF. CDR3 sequence (DNA): TGTGCCAGCAGTTTAGAAGGGACTAGCGGGGGGGCCTTCCTCAATGAGCAGTTCTTC.

This chain connects TRBV18 to TRBJ2-5; TRBD2 is a possible D gene (5 bases). Germline V lookup: CDR1 KGHSH, CDR2 LQKENI. The CDR3 loop spans 15 amino acids. V was shortened by 2 bases and J by 2 bases, with 12 bases between the two germline ends. The CDR3 sequence: CASSPAGGRQETQYF. For the CDR3, the DNA is TGTGCCAGCTCACCAGCCGGAGGTAGGCAAGAGACCCAGTACTTC. Full variable domain (missing parts from reference TRBV18 and TRBJ2-5): NAGVMQNPRHLVRRRGQEARLRCSPMKGHSHVYWYRQLPEEGLKFMVYLQKENIIDESGMPKERFSAEFPKEGPSILRIQQVVRGDSAAYFCASSPAGGRQETQYFGPGTRLLVL.

The chain employs TRBV6-1 and TRBJ1-5, with a tentative D call TRBD1 (5 bases). From germline, CDR1 is MNHNS and CDR2 SASEGT. Trimming cost V 1 base and J 5 bases, with 9 bases left between them. This CDR3 is built from 14 residues. CDR3 bases: TGTGCCAGCAGTGAAGTAGACAGCTATCAGCCCCAGCATTTT. Protein: CASSEVDSYQPQHF.

This clone was observed a single time. The DNA for the CDR3 is TGTGCCAGCAAGCTGACCGGGACAGGCGCCTCTGGAAACACCATATATTTT. Amino acids: CASKLTGTGASGNTIYF. J is TRBJ1-3 and V is TRBV2, with TRBD1 matching over 8 bases. This CDR3 is built from 17 residues. Germline CDR1 reads SNHLY; CDR2 reads FYNNEI. Germline trimming cut 7 bases from V and 0 bases from J; bases unmatched to any gene: 11.

This clone was found once. The rearrangement uses TRBV6-5 and TRBJ2-7; weak D call: TRBD2 (7 bases). CDR3 size: 13 residues. CDR1 MNHEY and CDR2 SVGAGI come from the germline V gene. The V and J ends lost 6 bases and 1 base respectively, with 10 bases between them. CDR3 amino acids: CASRGGGSYEQYF. The CDR3 DNA sequence: TGTGCCAGCAGGGGAGGGGGTTCCTACGAGCAGTACTTC.

The rearrangement uses TRBV5-3 and TRBJ1-6; D may be TRBD1 (5 bases). TRBV5-3 is an ORF, and what it does is uncertain. This CDR3 contains 18 residues. Trimming cost V 7 bases and J 3 bases, with 23 bases left between them. The CDR3 is CARPDTKIHIHYNSPLHF. The DNA for the CDR3 is TGTGCCAGACCGGACACTAAGATCCACATCCACTATAATTCACCCCTCCACTTT.

The gene calls are TRBV12-3 or TRBV12-4 and TRBJ1-1; D unresolved. V was trimmed by 1 base and J by 1 base, leaving 4 bases between them. The CDR3 spans 13 residues. The DNA for the CDR3 is TGTGCCAGCAGTTTAGGAGGGAACACTGAAGCTTTCTTT. Its translation: CASSLGGNTEAFF.

The rearrangement links TRBV12-5 to TRBJ2-1; 7 bases match TRBD1. Trimming removed 7 bases from V and 4 bases from J; junction bases left unmatched: 10. The CDR3 spans 15 residues. Germline V gives CDR1 LGHNT, CDR2 FRNRAP. The CDR3 sequence: CASAVGDSPYNEQFF. DNA for the CDR3: TGTGCTAGTGCCGTGGGGGACAGCCCTTACAATGAGCAGTTCTTC.

This chain uses TRBV5-1 with TRBJ2-1, with 11 bases lining up with TRBD2. Germline V gene sequence: CDR1 SGHRS, CDR2 YFSETQ. Trimming removed 2 bases from V and 6 bases from J; junction bases left unmatched: 7. The CDR3 loop spans 16 amino acids. CDR3 protein: CASSFLAGGRGNEQFF. CDR3 nucleotides: TGCGCCAGCAGCTTCCTAGCGGGGGGCCGGGGCAATGAGCAGTTCTTC.

The gene calls are TRBV18 and TRBJ1-1; D remains ambiguous. The V gene lost 0 bases and the J gene lost 1 base, with 12 bases spanning the gap. The CDR3 spans 16 residues. CDR1 is KGHSH and CDR2 is LQKENI in the germline V gene. CDR3 nucleotide sequence: TGTGCCAGCTCACCACCTTCTATCAGAGGGAACACTGAAGCTTTCTTT. Amino acids: CASSPPSIRGNTEAFF. The entire variable domain, with the rest obtained from reference TRBV18 and TRBJ1-1, is as follows: NAGVMQNPRHLVRRRGQEARLRCSPMKGHSHVYWYRQLPEEGLKFMVYLQKENIIDESGMPKERFSAEFPKEGPSILRIQQVVRGDSAAYFCASSPPSIRGNTEAFFGQGTRLTVV.

This rearrangement joins TRBV5-1 to TRBJ2-5; D unclear. The CDR3 is 14 amino acids. V was clipped by 5 bases and J by 1 base, with 12 bases between them. The germline CDR1 and CDR2 sequences are SGHRS and YFSETQ. The CDR3 DNA is TGCGCCAGCAGTATGTCTACCGGCCAAGAGACCCAGTACTTC. It specifies CASSMSTGQETQYF.

This chain links TRBV6-5 with TRBJ2-7; 10 nucleotides line up with TRBD1. The trim removed 6 bases at V and 0 bases at J, leaving 2 bases unmatched. In germline, CDR1 is MNHEY, CDR2 SVGAGI. The CDR3 spans 14 residues. The chain's CDR3 is CASRGQGSSYEQYF. Written as DNA, the CDR3 is TGTGCCAGCAGGGGACAGGGGAGCTCCTACGAGCAGTACTTC.

The chain has TRBV4-2 and TRBJ1-3; D perhaps matches TRBD1 (6 bases). The CDR3 runs 17 residues. Germline CDR1 and CDR2: LGHNA and YNFKEQ. V was clipped by 0 bases and J by 4 bases, with 16 bases between them. The chain's CDR3 is CASSQDLQGFRGNTIYF. The CDR3 DNA reads as TGTGCCAGCAGCCAAGATTTACAGGGTTTCCGAGGAAACACCATATATTTT.

The rearrangement links TRBV19 to TRBJ2-2; TRBD1 matches at 12 bases. CDR3 length: 17 residues. V was pared by 4 bases and J by 4 bases, with 7 bases of the junction left unmatched. Germline CDR1 and CDR2: LNHDA and SQIVND (reference sequence). In nucleotides, the CDR3 is TGTGCCAGTAGTACGGGACAGGGGGCTCTTAGCACCGGGGAGCTGTTTTTT. It specifies CASSTGQGALSTGELFF.

V usage is TRBV5-3 and J usage is TRBJ2-7; a possible D gene is TRBD2 (5 bases). TRBV5-3 counts as an open reading frame of uncertain function. This CDR3 contains 9 residues. Trimming pared 9 bases from V and 10 bases from J, leaving 11 bases between. The CDR3 DNA reads as TGTGCCACCCGGGGTCTTCAGTACTTC. It yields the protein CATRGLQYF.

This chain links TRBV5-1 with TRBJ1-2; D ambiguous. This CDR3 has 15 residues. The V end lost 1 base, the J end lost 4 bases, and 14 bases lay between the germline ends. CDR1 is SGHRS and CDR2 is YFSETQ in the germline V gene. As DNA, the CDR3 is TGCGCCAGCAGCTTGAGCGGGGATCTGGTCTATGGCTACACCTTC. Its protein product is CASSLSGDLVYGYTF. The full variable domain, in which reference TRBV5-1 and TRBJ1-2 provide the parts outside the CDR3, is KAGVTQTPRYLIKTRGQQVTLSCSPISGHRSVSWYQQTPGQGLQFLFEYFSETQRNKGNFPGRFSGRQFSNSRSEMNVSTLELGDSALYLCASSLSGDLVYGYTFGSGTRLTVV.

The chain uses TRBV6-4 and TRBJ2-3, with D tentatively TRBD2 (6 bases). CDR1 MRHNA and CDR2 SNTAGT come from the germline V gene. The CDR3 has 15 residues. Trimming left V 4 bases short and J 0 bases short, with 11 bases between. The chain's CDR3 is CASSVGAGSTDTQYF. In DNA, the CDR3 is TGTGCCAGCAGTGTAGGGGCGGGGAGCACAGATACGCAGTATTTT.

The chain carries TRBV6-5 and TRBJ2-7; 8 nucleotides agree with TRBD2. The CDR3 covers 15 residues. CDR1 is MNHEY and CDR2 is SVGAGI in the germline V gene. Trimming cost V 6 bases and J 8 bases; bases outside gene matches: 15. The CDR3, as DNA: TGTGCCAGCAGGGTAGCGGGGAGCGGATCCGGGCAGCAGTACTTC. Translating gives CASRVAGSGSGQQYF.